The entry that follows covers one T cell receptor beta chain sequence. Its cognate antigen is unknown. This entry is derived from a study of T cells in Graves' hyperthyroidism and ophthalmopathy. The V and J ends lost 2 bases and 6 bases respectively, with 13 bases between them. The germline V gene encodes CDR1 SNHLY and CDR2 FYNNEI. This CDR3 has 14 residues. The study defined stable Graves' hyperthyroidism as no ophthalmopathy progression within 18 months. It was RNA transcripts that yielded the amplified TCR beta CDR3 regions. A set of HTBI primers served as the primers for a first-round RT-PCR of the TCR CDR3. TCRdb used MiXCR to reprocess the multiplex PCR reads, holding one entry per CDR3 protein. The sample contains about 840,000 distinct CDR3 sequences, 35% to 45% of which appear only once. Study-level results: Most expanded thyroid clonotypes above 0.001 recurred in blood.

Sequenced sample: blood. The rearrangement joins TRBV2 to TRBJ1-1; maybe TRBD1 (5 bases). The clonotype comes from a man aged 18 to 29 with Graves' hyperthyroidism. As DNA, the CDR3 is TGTGCCAGCAGTGAACGAGGGGTAAGTGCTGAAGCTTTCTTT. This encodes CASSERGVSAEAFF.